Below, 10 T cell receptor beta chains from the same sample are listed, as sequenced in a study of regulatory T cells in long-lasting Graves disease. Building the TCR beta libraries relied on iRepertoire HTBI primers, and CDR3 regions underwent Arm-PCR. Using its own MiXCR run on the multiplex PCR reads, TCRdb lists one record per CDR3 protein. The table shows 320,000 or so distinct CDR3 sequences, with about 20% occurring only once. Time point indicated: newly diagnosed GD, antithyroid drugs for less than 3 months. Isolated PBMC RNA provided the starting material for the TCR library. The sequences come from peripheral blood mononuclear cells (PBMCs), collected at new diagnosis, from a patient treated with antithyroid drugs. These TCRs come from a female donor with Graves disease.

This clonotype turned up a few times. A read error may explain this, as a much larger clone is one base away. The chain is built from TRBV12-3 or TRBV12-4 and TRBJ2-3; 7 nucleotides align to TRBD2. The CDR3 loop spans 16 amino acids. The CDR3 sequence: CASGFGGRGNTDTQYF. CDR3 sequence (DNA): TGTGCCAGCGGTTTTGGCGGGAGAGGTAACACAGATACGCAGTATTTT.

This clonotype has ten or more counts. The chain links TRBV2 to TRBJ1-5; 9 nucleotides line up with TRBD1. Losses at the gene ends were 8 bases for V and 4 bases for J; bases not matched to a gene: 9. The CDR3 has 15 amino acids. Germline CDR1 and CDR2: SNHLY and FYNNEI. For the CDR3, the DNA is TGTGCCAGCCGAGAGGAGACAGGGGGTAATCAGCCCCAGCATTTT. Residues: CASREETGGNQPQHF.

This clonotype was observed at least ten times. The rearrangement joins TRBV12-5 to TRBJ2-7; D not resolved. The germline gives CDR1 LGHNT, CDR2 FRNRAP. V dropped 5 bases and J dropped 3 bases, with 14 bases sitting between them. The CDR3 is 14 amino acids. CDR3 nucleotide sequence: TGTGCTAGTGGTCCCGCCTGGCCCCACTACGAGCAGTACTTC. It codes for CASGPAWPHYEQYF.

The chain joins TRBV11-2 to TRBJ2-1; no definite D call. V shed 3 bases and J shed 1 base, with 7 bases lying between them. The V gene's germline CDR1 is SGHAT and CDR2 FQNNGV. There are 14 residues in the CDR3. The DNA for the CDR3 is TGTGCCAGCAGCTTTCAGGAATCCTACAATGAGCAGTTCTTC. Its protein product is CASSFQESYNEQFF.

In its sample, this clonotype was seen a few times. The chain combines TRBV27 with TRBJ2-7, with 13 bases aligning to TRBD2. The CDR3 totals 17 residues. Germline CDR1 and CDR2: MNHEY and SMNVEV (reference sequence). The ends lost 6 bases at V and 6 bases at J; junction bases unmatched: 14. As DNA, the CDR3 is TGTGCCAGCAGCCGGAACAGTGGGACTAGCGGGGTAGGCGAGCAGTACTTC. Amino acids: CASSRNSGTSGVGEQYF.

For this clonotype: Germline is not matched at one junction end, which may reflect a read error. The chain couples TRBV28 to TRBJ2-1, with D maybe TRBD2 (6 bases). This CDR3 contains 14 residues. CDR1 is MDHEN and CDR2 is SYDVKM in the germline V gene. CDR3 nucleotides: TGTGCCAGCAGTTCCGGGGGACCCTACAATGAGCAGCTCTTC. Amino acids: CASSSGGPYNEQLF. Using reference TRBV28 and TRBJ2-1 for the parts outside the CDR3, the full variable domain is DVKVTQSSRYLVKRTGEKVFLECVQDMDHENMFWYRQDPGLGLRLIYFSYDVKMKEKGDIPEGYSVSREKKERFSLILESASTNQTSMYLCASSSGGPYNEQLFGPGTRLTVL.

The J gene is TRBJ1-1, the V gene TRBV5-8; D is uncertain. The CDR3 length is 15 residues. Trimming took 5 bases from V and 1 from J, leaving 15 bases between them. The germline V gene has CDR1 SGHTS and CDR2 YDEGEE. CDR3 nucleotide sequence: TGTGCCAGCAGTCTTAAAGGCCCGTCGAACACTGAAGCTTTCTTT. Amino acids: CASSLKGPSNTEAFF.

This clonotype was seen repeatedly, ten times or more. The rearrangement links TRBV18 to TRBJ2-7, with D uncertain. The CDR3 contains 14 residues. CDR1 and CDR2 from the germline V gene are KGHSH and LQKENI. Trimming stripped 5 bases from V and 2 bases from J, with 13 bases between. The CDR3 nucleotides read TGTGCCAGCTCATCAGAAAAGAGTCCCTACGAGCAGTACTTC. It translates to CASSSEKSPYEQYF.

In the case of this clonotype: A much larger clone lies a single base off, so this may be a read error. As DNA, the CDR3 is TGCGCCAGCAGCCAACATATCTCGTACAGCGAGCAGTACTTC. Protein: CASSQHISYSEQYF. The chain combines TRBV4-1 with TRBJ2-7; D not resolved. Germline assignment: CDR1 MGHRA and CDR2 YSYEKL. CDR3 length equals 14 residues. Trimming took off 2 bases at V and 6 bases at J, with 14 bases between the two ends.

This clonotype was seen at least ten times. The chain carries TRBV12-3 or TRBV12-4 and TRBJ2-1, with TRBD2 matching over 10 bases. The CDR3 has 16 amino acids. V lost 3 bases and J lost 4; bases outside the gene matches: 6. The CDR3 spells CASSFLAGVRYNEQFF. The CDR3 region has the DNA TGTGCCAGCAGTTTCCTAGCGGGAGTGCGGTACAATGAGCAGTTCTTC.